The sequence of this T cell receptor (beta chain) was determined in a study of cytomegalovirus exposure and HLA in healthy donors. Turning to this clone: Its specificity is not known.

The donors were in the roughly 110-subject validation cohort, distinct from the 666-subject first cohort. Study observations and caveats: Researchers counted 180 or so TCR beta chains as cytomegalovirus-associated. Subsequent analysis revealed that first-cohort TCR clusters tended to co-occur in the 120 or so validation repertoires.

Profiling relied on immunoSEQ multiplex PCR, and the TCRdb table lists in-frame clones only, not all of them. The table shows about 260,000 clones, with 80% to 95% occurring only once. The germline V gene has CDR1 MNHNS and CDR2 SASEGT. CDR3 length equals 14 residues. The V segment lost 7 bases and the J segment 4 bases; nucleotides outside the gene matches: 6. Sequenced sample: PBMCs. This TCR was sampled from a woman between 25 and 40 years old in good health and CMV-seronegative. This chain connects TRBV6-1 to TRBJ1-1; 10 bases fit TRBD1. This chain's CDR3 is CASTTDRGFTEAFF. CDR3 nucleotide sequence: TGTGCCAGCACCACGGACAGGGGGTTCACTGAAGCTTTCTTT.